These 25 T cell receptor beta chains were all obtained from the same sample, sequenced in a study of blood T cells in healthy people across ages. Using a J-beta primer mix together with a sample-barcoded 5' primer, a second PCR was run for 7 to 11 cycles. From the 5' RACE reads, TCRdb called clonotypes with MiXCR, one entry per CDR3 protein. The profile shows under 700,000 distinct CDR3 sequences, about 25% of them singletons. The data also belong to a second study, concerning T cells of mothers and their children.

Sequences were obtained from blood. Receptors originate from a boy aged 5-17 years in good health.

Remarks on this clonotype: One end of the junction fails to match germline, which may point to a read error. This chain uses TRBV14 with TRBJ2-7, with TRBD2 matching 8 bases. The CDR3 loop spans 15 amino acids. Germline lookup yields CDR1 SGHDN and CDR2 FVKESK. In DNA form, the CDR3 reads TGTGCCAGCAGCCCAACGGGGGGGCCTGGGTACGAGCAGTCCTTC. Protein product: CASSPTGGPGYEQSF.

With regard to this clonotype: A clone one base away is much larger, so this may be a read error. The CDR3 sequence: CASSQDGTGGDELYF. The CDR3 region has the DNA TGTGCCAGCAGCCAAGATGGGACGGGAGGAGACGAGCTGTACTTC. The chain uses TRBV3-1 and TRBJ2-5, with 7 bases fitting TRBD2. This CDR3 region has 15 residues. Germline assignment: CDR1 LGHDT and CDR2 YNNKEL (reference sequence). The V gene end was trimmed by 0 bases and the J gene end by 13 bases; junction bases not matched to a gene: 14.

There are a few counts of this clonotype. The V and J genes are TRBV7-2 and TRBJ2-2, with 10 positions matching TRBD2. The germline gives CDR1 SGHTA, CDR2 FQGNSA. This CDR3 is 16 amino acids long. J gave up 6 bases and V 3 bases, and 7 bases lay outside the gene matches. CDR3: CASSFAGLAASGELFF. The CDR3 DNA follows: TGTGCCAGCAGCTTCGCTGGACTAGCGGCATCCGGGGAGCTGTTTTTT.

DNA of the CDR3: TGCGCCAGCAGCCAAGAGTGGAGGGGGAGCACAGATACGCAGTATTTT. It encodes CASSQEWRGSTDTQYF. This rearrangement joins TRBV4-3 to TRBJ2-3, with D perhaps matching TRBD1 or TRBD2 (6 bases each). The germline gives CDR1 LGHNA, CDR2 YSLEER. Trimming left V 0 bases short and J 0 bases short, with 10 bases between. This CDR3 spans 16 amino acids.

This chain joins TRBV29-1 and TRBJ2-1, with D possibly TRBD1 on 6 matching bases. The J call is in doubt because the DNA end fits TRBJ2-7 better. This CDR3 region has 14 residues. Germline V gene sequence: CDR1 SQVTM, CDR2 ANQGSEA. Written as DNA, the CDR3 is TGCAGCGTTGAACTTCAAGGGGGAAACTACGAGCAGTACTTC. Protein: CSVELQGGNYEQYF.

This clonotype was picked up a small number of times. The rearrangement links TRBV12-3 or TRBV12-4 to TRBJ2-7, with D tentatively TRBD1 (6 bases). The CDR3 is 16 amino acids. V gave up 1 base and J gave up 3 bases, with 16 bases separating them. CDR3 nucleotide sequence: TGTGCCAGCAGTTTAGGAAAGATAGGACAGCGCTACGAGCAGTACTTC. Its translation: CASSLGKIGQRYEQYF.

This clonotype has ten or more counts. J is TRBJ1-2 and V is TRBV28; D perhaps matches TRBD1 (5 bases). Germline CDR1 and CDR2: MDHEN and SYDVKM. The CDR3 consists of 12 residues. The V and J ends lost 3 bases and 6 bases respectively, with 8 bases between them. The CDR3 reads CASSFAGDGYTF. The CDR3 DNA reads TGTGCCAGCAGTTTCGCGGGGGATGGCTACACCTTC.

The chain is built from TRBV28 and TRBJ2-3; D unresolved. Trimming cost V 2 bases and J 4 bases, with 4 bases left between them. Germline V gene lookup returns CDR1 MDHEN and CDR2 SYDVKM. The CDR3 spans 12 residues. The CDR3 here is CASSLPPDTQYF. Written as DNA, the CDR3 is TGTGCCAGCAGTTTACCCCCAGATACGCAGTATTTT.

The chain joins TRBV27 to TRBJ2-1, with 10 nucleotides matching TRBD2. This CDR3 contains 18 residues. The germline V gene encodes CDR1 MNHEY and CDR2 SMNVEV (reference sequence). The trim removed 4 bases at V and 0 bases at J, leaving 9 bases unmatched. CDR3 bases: TGTGCCAGCAGTTGGCCTAGCGGGAGACGAGGCTCCTACAATGAGCAGTTCTTC. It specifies CASSWPSGRRGSYNEQFF.

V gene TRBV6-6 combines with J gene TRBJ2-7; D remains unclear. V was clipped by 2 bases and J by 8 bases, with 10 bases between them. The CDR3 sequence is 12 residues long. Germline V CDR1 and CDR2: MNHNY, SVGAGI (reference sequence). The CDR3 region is CASSYGDNKQYF. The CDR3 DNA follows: TGTGCCAGCAGTTACGGTGACAATAAGCAGTACTTC.

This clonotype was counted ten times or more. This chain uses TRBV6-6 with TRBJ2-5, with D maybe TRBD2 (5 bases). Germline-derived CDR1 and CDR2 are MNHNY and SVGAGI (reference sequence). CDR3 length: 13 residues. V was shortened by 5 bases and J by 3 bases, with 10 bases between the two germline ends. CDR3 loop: CASSPGIKETQYF. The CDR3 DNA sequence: TGTGCCAGCAGTCCCGGGATTAAAGAGACCCAGTACTTC.

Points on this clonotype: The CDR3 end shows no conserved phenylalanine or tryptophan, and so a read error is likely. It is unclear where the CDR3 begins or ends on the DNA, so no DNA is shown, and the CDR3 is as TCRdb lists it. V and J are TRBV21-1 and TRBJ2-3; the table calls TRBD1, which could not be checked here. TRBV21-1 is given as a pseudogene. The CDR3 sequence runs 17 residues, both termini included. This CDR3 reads CASSILRDRAPTDTQYL.

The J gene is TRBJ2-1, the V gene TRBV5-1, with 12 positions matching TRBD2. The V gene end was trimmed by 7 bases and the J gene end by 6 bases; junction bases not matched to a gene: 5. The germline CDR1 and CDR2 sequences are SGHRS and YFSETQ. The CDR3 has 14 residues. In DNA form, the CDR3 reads TGCGCCAGCGGTCGGACTAGCGGGACCAATGAGCAGTTCTTC. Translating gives CASGRTSGTNEQFF.

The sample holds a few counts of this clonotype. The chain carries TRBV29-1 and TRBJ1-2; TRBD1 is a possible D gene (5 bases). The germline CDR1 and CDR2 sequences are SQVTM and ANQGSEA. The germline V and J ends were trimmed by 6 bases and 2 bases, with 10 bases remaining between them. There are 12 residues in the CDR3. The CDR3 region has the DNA TGCAGCGTCGAGGGACGGAACTATGGCTACACCTTC. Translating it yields CSVEGRNYGYTF. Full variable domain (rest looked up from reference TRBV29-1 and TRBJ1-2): SAVISQKPSRDICQRGTSLTIQCQVDSQVTMMFWYRQQPGQSLTLIATANQGSEATYESGFVIDKFPISRPNLTFSTLTVSNMSPEDSSIYLCSVEGRNYGYTFGSGTRLTVV.

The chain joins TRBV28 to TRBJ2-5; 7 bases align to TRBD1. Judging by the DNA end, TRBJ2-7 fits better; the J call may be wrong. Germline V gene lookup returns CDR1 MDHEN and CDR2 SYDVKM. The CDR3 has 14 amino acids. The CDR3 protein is CASSLWTGNYEQYF. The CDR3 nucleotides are TGTGCCAGCAGTTTATGGACAGGGAACTACGAGCAGTACTTC.

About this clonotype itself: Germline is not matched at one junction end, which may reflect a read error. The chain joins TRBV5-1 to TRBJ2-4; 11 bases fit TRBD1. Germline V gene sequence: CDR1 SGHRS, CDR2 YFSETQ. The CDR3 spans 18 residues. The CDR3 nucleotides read TGCGCCAGCAGCGTCGCCGGGACAGGGGGACTAGCCAGAAACATTCAGTACTTC. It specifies CASSVAGTGGLARNIQYF. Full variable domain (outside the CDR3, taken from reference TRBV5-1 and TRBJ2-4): KAGVTQTPRYLIKTRGQQVTLSCSPISGHRSVSWYQQTPGQGLQFLFEYFSETQRNKGNFPGRFSGRQFSNSRSEMNVSTLELGDSALYLCASSVAGTGGLARNIQYFGAGTRLSVL.

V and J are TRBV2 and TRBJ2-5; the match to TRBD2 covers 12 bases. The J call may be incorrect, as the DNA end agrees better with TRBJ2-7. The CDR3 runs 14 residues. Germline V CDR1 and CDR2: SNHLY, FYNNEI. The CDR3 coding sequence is TGTGCCAGCCTACAGACTAGCGGGAGATACGAGCAGTACTTC. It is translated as CASLQTSGRYEQYF.

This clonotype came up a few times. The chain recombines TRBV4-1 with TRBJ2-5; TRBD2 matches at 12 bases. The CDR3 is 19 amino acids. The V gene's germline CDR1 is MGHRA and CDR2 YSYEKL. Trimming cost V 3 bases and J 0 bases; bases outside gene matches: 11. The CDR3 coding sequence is TGCGCCAGCAGCCAGGTTTTACTAGCGGGAGGATATTACCAAGAGACCCAGTACTTC. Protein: CASSQVLLAGGYYQETQYF.

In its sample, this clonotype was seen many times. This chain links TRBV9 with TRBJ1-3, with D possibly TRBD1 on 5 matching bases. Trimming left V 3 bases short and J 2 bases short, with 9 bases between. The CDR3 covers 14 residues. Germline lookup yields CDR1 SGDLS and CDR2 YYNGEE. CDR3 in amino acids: CASSGQGPGNTIYF. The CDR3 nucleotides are TGTGCCAGCAGCGGCCAGGGCCCTGGAAACACCATATATTTT.

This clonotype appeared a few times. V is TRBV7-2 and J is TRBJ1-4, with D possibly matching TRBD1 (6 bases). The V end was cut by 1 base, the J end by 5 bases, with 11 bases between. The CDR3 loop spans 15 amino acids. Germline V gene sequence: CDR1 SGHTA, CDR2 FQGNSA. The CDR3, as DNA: TGTGCCAGCAGCTTAGGTGGGGGCGAGAATGAAAAACTGTTTTTT. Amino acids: CASSLGGGENEKLFF.

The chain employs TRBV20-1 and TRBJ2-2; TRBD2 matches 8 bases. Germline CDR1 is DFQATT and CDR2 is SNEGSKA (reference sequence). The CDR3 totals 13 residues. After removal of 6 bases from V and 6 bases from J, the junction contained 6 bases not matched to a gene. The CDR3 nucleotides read TGCAGTGCCCCGGGACTAGGATCCGGGGAGCTGTTTTTT. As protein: CSAPGLGSGELFF.

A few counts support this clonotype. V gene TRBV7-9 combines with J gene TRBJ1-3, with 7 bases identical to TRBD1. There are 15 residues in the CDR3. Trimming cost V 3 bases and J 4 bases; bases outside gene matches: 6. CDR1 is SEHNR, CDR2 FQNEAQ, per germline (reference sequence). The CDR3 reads CASSFRQGIGNTIYF. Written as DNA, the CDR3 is TGTGCCAGCAGCTTCCGACAGGGAATCGGAAACACCATATATTTT.

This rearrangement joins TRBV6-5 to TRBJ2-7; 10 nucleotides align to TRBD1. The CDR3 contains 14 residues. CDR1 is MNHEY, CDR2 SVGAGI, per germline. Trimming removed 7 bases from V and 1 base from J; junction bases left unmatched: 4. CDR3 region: CASTPGQGSYEQYF. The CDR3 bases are TGTGCCAGCACTCCGGGACAGGGGTCCTACGAGCAGTACTTC.

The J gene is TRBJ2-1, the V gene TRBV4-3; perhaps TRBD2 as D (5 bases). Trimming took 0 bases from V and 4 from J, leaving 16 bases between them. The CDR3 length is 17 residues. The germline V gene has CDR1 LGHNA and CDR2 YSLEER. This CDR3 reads CASSQDLASQTYNEQFF. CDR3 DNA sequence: TGCGCCAGCAGCCAAGATTTAGCTAGCCAAACATACAATGAGCAGTTCTTC.

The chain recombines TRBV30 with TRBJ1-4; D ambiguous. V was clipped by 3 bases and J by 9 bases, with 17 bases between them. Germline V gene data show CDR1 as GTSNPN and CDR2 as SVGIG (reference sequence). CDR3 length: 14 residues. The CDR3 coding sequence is TGTGCCTGGAGACAAAACTCCCAGGCGCAAAAACTGTTTTTT. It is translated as CAWRQNSQAQKLFF.